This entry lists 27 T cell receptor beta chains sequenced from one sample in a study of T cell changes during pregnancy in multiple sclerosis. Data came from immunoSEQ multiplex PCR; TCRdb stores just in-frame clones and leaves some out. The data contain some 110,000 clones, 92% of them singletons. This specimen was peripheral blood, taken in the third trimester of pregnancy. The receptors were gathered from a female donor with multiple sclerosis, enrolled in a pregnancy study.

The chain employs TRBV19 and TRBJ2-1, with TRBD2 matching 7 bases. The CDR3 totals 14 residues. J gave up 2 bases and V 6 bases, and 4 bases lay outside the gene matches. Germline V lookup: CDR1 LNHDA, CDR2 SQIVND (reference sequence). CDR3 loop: CASRKSGAYNEQFF. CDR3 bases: TGTGCCAGTAGGAAAAGCGGGGCCTACAATGAGCAGTTCTTC.

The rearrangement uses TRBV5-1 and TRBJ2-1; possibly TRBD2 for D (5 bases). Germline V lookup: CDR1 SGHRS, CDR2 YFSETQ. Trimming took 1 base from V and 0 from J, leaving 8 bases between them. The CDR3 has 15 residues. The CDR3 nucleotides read TGCGCCAGCAGCTTGCCTGGGAGCTCCTACAATGAGCAGTTCTTC. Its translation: CASSLPGSSYNEQFF.

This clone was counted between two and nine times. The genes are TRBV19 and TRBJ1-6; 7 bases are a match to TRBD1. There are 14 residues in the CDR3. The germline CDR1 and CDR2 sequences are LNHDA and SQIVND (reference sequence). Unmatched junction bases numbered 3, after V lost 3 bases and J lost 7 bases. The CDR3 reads CASSIGQVNSPLHF. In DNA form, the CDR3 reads TGTGCCAGTAGTATTGGACAGGTGAATTCACCCCTCCACTTT.

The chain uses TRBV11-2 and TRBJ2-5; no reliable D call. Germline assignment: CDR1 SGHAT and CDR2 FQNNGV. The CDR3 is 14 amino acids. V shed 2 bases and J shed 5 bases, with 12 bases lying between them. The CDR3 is CASSLTGALETQYF. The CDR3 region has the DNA TGTGCCAGCAGCTTAACCGGAGCTTTGGAGACCCAGTACTTC. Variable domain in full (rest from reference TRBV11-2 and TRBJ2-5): EAGVAQSPRYKIIEKRQSVAFWCNPISGHATLYWYQQILGQGPKLLIQFQNNGVVDDSQLPKDRFSAERLKGVDSTLKIQPAKLEDSAVYLCASSLTGALETQYFGPGTRLLVL.

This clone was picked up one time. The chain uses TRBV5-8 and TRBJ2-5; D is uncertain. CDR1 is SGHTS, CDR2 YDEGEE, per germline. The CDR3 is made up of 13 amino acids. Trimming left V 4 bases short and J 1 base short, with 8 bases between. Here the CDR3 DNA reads TGTGCCAGCAGCACCTACCTCCAAGAGACCCAGTACTTC. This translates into CASSTYLQETQYF.

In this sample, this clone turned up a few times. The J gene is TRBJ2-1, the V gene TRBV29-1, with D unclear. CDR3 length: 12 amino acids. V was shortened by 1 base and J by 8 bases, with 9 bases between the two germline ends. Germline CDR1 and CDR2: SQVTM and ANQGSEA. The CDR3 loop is CSVEGLVDEQFF. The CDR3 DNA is TGCAGCGTTGAAGGACTTGTCGATGAGCAGTTCTTC.

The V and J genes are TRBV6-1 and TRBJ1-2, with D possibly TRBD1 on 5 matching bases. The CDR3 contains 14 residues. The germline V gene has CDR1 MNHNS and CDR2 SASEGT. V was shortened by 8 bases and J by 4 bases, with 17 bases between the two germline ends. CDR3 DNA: TGTGCCAGCTCACTTACCGACAGCAGCTATGGCTACACCTTC. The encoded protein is CASSLTDSSYGYTF.

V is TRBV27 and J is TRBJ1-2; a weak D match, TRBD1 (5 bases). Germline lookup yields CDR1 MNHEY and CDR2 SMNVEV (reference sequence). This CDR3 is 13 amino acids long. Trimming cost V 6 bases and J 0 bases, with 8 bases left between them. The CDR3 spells CASSKTANYGYTF. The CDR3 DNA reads TGTGCCAGCAGCAAGACAGCTAACTATGGCTACACCTTC.

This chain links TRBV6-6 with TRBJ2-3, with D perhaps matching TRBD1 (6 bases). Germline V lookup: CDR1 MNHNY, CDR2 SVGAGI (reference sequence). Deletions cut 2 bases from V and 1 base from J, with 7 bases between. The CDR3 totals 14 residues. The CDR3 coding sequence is TGTGCCAGCAGTTACAACAGGGGCACAGATACGCAGTATTTT. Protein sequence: CASSYNRGTDTQYF.

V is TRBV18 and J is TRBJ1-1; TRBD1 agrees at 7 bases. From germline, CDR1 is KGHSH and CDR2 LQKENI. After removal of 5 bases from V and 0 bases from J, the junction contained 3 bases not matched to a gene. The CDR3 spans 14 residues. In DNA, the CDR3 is TGTGCCAGCTCAAATACAGGGGTGAACACTGAAGCTTTCTTT. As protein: CASSNTGVNTEAFF.

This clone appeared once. The CDR3 region has the DNA TGCGCCAGCAGCGCTGGACTAGCTCTTAAAGATACGCAGTATTTT. This encodes CASSAGLALKDTQYF. The chain combines TRBV5-1 with TRBJ2-3; 8 bases are shared with TRBD2. CDR1 SGHRS and CDR2 YFSETQ come from the germline V gene. The CDR3 extends over 15 amino acids. The junction had 9 bases not matched to a gene; V was cut back by 4 bases and J by 5 bases.

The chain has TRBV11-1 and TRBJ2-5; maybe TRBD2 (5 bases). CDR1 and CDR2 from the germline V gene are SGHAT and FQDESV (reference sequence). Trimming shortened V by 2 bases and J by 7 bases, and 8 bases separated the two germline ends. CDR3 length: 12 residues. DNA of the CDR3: TGTGCCAGCAGCTTACTAGCTGGGACCCAGTACTTC. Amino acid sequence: CASSLLAGTQYF.

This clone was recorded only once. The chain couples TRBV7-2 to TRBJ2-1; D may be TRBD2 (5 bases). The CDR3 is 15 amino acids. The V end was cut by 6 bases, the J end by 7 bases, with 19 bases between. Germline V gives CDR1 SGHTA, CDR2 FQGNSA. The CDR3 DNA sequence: TGTGCCAGCAGTCCAACCCGGGGTTTTGAGAATGAGCAGTTCTTC. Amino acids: CASSPTRGFENEQFF.

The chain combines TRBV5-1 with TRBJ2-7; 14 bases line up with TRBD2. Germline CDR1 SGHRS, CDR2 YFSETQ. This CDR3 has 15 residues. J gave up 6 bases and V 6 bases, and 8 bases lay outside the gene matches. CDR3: CASTHTGTSGSEQYF. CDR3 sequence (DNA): TGCGCCAGCACACATACCGGGACTAGCGGGAGCGAGCAGTACTTC.

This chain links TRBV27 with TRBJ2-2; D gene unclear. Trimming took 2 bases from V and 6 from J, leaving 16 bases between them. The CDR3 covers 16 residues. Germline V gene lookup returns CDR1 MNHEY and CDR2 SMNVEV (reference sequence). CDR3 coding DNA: TGTGCCAGCAGTTTAAGGCGCGCGGCCCTTCCCGGGGAGCTGTTTTTT. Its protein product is CASSLRRAALPGELFF.

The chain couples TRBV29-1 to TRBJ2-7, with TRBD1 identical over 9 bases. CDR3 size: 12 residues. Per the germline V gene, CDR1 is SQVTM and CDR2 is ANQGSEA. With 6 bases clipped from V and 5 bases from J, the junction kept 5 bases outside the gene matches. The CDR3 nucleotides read TGCAGCGTGGGACAGGGATTGGACGAGCAGTACTTC. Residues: CSVGQGLDEQYF.

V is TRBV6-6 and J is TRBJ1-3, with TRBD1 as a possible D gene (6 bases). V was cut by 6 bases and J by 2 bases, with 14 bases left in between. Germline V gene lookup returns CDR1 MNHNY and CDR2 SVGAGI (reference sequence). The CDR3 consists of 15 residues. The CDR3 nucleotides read TGTGCCAGCAGAAAGGGGCAGGGGACTGGAAACACCATATATTTT. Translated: CASRKGQGTGNTIYF.

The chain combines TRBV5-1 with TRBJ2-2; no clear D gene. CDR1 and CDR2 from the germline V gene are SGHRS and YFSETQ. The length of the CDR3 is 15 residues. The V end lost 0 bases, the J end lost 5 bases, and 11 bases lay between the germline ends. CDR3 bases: TGCGCCAGCAGCTTGGCTCATAAGGAGACCGGGGAGCTGTTTTTT. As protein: CASSLAHKETGELFF.

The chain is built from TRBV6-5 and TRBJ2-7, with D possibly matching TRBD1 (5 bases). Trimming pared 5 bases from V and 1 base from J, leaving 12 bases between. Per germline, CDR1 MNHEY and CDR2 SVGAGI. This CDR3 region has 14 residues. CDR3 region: CASSRQTLSYEQYF. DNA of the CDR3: TGTGCCAGCAGTCGACAGACCCTTTCCTACGAGCAGTACTTC.

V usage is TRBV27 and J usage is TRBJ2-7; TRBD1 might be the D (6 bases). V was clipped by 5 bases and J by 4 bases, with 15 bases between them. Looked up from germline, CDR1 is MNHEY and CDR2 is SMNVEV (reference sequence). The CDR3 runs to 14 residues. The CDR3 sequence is CASSPRGGGYEQYF. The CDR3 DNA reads TGTGCCAGCAGTCCCCGAGGGGGTGGATACGAGCAGTACTTC.

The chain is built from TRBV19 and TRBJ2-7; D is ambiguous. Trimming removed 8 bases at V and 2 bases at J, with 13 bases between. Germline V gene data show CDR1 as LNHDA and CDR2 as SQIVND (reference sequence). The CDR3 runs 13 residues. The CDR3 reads CASSHTSAYEQYF. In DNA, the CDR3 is TGTGCCAGTTCTCACACGTCCGCCTACGAGCAGTACTTC. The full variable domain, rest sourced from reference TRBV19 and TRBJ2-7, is DGGITQSPKYLFRKEGQNVTLSCEQNLNHDAMYWYRQDPGQGLRLIYYSQIVNDFQKGDIAEGYSVSREKKESFPLTVTSAQKNPTAFYLCASSHTSAYEQYFGPGTRLTVT.

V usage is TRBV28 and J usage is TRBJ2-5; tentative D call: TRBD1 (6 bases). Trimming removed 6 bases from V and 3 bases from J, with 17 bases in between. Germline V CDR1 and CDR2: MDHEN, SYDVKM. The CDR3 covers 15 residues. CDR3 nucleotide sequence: TGTGCCAGCAGCCATACCACAGGGAGTAAAGAGACCCAGTACTTC. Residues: CASSHTTGSKETQYF.

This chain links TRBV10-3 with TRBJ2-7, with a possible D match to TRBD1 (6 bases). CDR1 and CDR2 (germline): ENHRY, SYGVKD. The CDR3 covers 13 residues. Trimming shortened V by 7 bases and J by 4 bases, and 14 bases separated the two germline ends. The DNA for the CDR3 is TGTGCCATCACTTCGGGACAACCTTACGAGCAGTACTTC. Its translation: CAITSGQPYEQYF.

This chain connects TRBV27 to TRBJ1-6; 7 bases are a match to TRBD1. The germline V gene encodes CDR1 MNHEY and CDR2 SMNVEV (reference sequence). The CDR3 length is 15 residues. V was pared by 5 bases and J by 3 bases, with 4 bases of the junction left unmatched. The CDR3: CASSGTAFYNSPLHF. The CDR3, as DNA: TGTGCCAGCAGTGGGACAGCGTTCTATAATTCACCCCTCCACTTT.

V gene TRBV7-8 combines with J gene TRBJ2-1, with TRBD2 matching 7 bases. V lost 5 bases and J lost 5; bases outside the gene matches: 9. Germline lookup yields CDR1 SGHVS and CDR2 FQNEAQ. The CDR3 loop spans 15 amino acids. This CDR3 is CASSPRLARDNEQFF. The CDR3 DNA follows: TGTGCCAGCAGCCCGCGACTAGCACGGGACAATGAGCAGTTCTTC.

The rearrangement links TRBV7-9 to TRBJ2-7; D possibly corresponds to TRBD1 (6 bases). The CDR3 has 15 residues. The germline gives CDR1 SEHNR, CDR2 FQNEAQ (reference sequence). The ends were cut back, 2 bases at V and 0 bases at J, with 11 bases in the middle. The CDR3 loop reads CASSLITGLSYEQYF. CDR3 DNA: TGTGCCAGCAGCTTAATTACAGGGCTCTCCTACGAGCAGTACTTC.

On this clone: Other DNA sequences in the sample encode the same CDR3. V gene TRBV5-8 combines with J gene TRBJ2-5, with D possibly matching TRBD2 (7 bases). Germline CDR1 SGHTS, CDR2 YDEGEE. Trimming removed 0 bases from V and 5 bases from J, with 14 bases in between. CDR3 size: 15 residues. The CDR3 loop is CASSLGGRAGETQYF. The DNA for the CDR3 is TGTGCCAGCAGCTTGGGGGGGCGAGCGGGGGAGACCCAGTACTTC.